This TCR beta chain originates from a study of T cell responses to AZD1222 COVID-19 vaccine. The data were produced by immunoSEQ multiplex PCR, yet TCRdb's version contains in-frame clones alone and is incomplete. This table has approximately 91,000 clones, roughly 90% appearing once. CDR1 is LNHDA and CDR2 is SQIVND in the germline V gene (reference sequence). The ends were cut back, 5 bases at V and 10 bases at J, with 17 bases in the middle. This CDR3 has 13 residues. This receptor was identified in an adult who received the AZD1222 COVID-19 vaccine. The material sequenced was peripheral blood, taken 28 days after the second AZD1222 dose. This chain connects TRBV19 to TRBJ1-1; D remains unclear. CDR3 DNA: TGTGCCAGTAGTGCCACCCCCCAGTCCCCAGCTTTCTTT. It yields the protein CASSATPQSPAFF.